This TCR beta chain was sequenced during a study of blood T cells in healthy people across ages. The study, taken as a whole, reports: Since the PBMCs were unsorted, naive and antigen-experienced cells could not be conclusively compared.

Germline V lookup: CDR1 SGDLS, CDR2 YYNGEE. J gave up 7 bases and V 0 bases, and 10 bases lay outside the gene matches. The CDR3 totals 16 residues. Using a J-beta primer mix together with a sample-barcoded 5' primer, a second PCR was run for about 6 to 11 cycles. A tag from a template-switch adaptor with 12 random nucleotides marked each cDNA molecule. TCRdb re-analysed the 5' RACE reads in MiXCR, keeping a single row per CDR3 protein. The table records hundreds of thousands of distinct CDR3 sequences, 40% to 50% of them present only once. At least 6.5 million PBMCs were isolated per sample. In this sample, this clonotype turned up many times. Its antigen is currently unknown.

The chain uses TRBV9 and TRBJ1-2; 9 nucleotides match TRBD1. Sequenced material: blood. The TCR sequence derives from a man aged 55 to 69 in good health. The CDR3 DNA follows: TGTGCCAGCAGCGTAGGACCCCAACAGGGGGCAGGTGGCTACACCTTC. Its translation is CASSVGPQQGAGGYTF.